This TCR beta chain was sequenced during a study of PD-1 blockade in classical Hodgkin lymphoma. Looking at the study overall: Patients got intravenous nivolumab 3 mg/kg every 2 weeks.

After autologous stem cell transplantation all patients relapsed, and prior brentuximab vedotin exposure differed between cohorts. CDR3 size: 14 residues. Looked up from germline, CDR1 is SQVTM and CDR2 is ANQGSEA. With 4 bases removed from V and 3 bases from J, the gap between germline ends came to 14 bases. The protocol was immunoSEQ multiplex PCR, while the TCRdb copy is restricted to in-frame clones and leaves out a portion. Of 20,000 to 30,000 clones listed, more than 60% are singletons. V gene TRBV29-1 combines with J gene TRBJ2-3, with D unresolved. This receptor was taken from a human donor with classical Hodgkin lymphoma. Sample: peripheral blood mononuclear cells (PBMCs), taken before the second cycle of nivolumab. The CDR3 bases are TGCAGCGTTGGTACGGTTATTGGGACAGATACGCAGTATTTT. It codes for CSVGTVIGTDTQYF.